This T cell receptor beta chain came from a study of identifying expanded T cells in peripheral blood. Findings and caveats of the study: Over approximately two and four weeks, about 15 and 18 clones changed, versus roughly 1.1 between replicates.

The CDR3 extends over 16 amino acids. Between the trimmed V and J ends, which lost 5 bases and 0 bases, there was a span of 13 bases. Looked up from germline, CDR1 is SEHNR and CDR2 is FQNEAQ (reference sequence). Some clones are missing from TCRdb's copy, which holds only in-frame ones; the method was immunoSEQ multiplex PCR. This table has tens of thousands of clones, 88% appearing once. This clone was seen more than once but under ten times. The antigen is unknown. Sequencing used blood. The gene calls are TRBV7-9 and TRBJ2-2, with D possibly matching TRBD1 (5 bases). The TCR originated in a person between 18 and 75 years old in good health. This chain's CDR3 is CASSNRQKANTGELFF. DNA for the CDR3: TGTGCCAGCAGCAACCGACAGAAAGCGAACACCGGGGAGCTGTTTTTT.